In this sample, the clone carrying this TCR beta chain turned up once. Its antigen is undetermined. CDR1 and CDR2 (germline): SGHDT, YYEEEE. This CDR3 contains 15 residues. V was clipped by 0 bases and J by 1 base, with 7 bases between them. Time point described: cycle 4 day 1 (C4D1), after five to seven weeks of nivolumab. Each patient relapsed following autologous stem cell transplantation, and prior brentuximab vedotin exposure differed. Magnetic negative selection was used to purify CD8+ T cells from thawed PBMCs. Complete response, partial response or progressive disease were the best responses. Assay: immunoSEQ multiplex PCR; the TCRdb copy retains only in-frame clones and omits some. The sample lists 6,000 to 9,500 clones; 77% were seen once. This specimen belongs to a study of PD-1 blockade in classical Hodgkin lymphoma. Findings and caveats of the study: A significant rise in TCR diversity by C4D1 was seen for CD4+ but not CD8+ cells. Complete responders showed a baseline diversity that resembled the diversity of newly diagnosed patients. Although disease activity or prior therapy may be involved, causes of the repertoire differences remain undefined.

The sequencing here drew on CD8+ T cells from blood, taken before the fourth cycle of nivolumab. The rearrangement uses TRBV5-6 and TRBJ2-2; no firm D call. The clonotype was recovered from a human donor with classical Hodgkin lymphoma. The CDR3 is CASSLVGLNTGELFF. DNA of the CDR3: TGTGCCAGCAGCTTGGTTGGGCTGAACACCGGGGAGCTGTTTTTT.